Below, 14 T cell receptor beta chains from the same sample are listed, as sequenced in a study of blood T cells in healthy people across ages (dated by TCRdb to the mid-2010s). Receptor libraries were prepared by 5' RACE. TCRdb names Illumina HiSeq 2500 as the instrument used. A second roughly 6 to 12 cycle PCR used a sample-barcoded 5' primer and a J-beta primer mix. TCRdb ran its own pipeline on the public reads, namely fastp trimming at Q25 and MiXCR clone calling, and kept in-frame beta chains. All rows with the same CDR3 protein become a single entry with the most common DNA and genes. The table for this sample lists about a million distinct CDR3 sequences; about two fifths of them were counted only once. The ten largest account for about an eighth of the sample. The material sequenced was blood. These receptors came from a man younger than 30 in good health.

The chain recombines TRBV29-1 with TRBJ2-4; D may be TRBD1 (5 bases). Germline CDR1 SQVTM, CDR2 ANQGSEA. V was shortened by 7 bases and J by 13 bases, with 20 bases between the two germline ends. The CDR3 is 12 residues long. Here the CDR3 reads CSGQAGYNEQYF. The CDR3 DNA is TGCAGCGGGCAGGCAGGGTACAATGAGCAGTACTTC. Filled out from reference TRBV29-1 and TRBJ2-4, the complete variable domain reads SAVISQKPSRDICQRGTSLTIQCQVDSQVTMMFWYRQQPGQSLTLIATANQGSEATYESGFVIDKFPISRPNLTFSTLTVSNMSPEDSSIYLCSGQAGYNEQYFGAGTRLSVL.

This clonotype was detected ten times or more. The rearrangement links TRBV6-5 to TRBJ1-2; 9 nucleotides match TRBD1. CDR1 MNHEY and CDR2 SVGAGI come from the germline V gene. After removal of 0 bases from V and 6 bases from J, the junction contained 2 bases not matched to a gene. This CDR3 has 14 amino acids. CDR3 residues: CASSYSGTGNGYTF. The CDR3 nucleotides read TGTGCCAGCAGTTACTCCGGGACAGGGAATGGCTACACCTTC.

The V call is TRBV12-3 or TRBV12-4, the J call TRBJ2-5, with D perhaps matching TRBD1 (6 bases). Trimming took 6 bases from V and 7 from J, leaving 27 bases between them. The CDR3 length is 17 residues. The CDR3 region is CASSRTPGHTLNRTQYF. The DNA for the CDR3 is TGTGCCAGCAGCAGAACCCCGGGACACACCCTCAATCGGACCCAGTACTTC.

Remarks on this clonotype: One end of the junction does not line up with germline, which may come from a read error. The CDR3 loop is CVSSQGPRDSLAKNIQYF. For the CDR3, the DNA is TGCGTCAGCAGCCAAGGGCCCCGGGACAGCTTAGCCAAAAACATTCAGTACTTC. V usage is TRBV4-3 and J usage is TRBJ2-4; 7 nucleotides match TRBD1. The CDR3 is 18 residues long. The germline V gene has CDR1 LGHNA and CDR2 YSLEER.

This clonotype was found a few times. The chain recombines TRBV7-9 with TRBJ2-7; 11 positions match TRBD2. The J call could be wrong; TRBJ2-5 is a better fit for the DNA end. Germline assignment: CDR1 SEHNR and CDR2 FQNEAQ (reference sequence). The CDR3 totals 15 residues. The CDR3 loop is CASSLRLAGSETQYF. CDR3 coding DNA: TGTGCCAGCAGCTTACGACTAGCGGGGAGTGAGACCCAGTACTTC.

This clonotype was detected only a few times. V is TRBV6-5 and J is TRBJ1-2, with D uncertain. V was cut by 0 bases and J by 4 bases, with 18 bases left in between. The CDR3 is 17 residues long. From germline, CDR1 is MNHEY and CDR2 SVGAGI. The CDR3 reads CASSYSKEAVLGYGYTF. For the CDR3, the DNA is TGTGCCAGCAGTTACTCGAAGGAGGCAGTACTGGGCTATGGCTACACCTTC.

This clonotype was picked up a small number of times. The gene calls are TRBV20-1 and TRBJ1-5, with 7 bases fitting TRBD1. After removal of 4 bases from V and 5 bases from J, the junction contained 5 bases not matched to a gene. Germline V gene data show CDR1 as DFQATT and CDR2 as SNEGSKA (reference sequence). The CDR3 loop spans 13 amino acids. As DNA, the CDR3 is TGCAGTGCTACTACGACAGGGTATCAGCCCCAGCATTTT. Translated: CSATTTGYQPQHF.

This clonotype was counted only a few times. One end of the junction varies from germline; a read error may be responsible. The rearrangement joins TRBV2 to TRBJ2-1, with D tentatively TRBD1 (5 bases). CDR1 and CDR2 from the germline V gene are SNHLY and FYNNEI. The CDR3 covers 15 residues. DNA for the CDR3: TGTGCCGGCAGTTTGACAGCCGTAGGCTCAAATGAGCAGTTCTTC. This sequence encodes CAGSLTAVGSNEQFF.

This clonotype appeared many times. Written as DNA, the CDR3 is TGTGCCAGCAGCCTCCGACAGGGAGAGACCCAGTACTTC. As protein: CASSLRQGETQYF. This rearrangement joins TRBV2 to TRBJ2-5; 7 bases map to TRBD1. J was trimmed by 4 bases and V by 6 bases; bases with no gene match: 5. Germline V lookup: CDR1 SNHLY, CDR2 FYNNEI. This CDR3 has 13 amino acids.

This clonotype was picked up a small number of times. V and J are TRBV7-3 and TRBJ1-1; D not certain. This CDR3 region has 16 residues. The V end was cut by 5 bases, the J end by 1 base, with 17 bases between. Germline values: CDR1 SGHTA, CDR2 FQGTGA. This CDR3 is CASSPLPLRRNTEAFF. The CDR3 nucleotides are TGTGCCAGCAGCCCCTTACCGCTCAGGCGGAACACTGAAGCTTTCTTT.

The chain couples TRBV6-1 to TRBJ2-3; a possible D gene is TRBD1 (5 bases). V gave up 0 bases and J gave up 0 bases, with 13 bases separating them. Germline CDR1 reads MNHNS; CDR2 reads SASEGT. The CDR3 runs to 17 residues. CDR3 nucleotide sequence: TGTGCCAGCAGTGAAGCGTTGTGGGCAGGGAGCACAGATACGCAGTATTTT. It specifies CASSEALWAGSTDTQYF.

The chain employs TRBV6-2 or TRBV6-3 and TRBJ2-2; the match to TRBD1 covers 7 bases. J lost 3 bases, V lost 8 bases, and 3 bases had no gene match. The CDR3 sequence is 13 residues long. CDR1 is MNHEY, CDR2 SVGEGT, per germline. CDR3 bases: TGTGCCAGCGGACAGGAGTACACCGGGGAGCTGTTTTTT. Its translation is CASGQEYTGELFF.

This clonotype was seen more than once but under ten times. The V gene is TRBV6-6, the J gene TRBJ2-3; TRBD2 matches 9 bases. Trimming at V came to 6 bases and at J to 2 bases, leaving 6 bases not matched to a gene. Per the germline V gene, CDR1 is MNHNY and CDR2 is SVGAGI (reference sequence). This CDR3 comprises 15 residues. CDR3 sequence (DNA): TGTGCCAGCAGCCCAGCTAGCGGGGCCACAGATACGCAGTATTTT. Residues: CASSPASGATDTQYF.

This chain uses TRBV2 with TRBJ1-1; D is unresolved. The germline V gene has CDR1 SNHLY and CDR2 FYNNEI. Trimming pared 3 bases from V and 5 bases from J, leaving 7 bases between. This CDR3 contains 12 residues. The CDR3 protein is CASSELVTEAFF. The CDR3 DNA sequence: TGTGCCAGCAGTGAGTTGGTTACTGAAGCTTTCTTT.